The clone carrying this T cell receptor (beta chain) was seen a handful of times. Antigen: not known. Of the isolated RNA, all was reverse transcribed, and so the sequenced material was expressed TCRB transcripts. Naive, central memory and regulatory T cell samples averaged about 3.5 million reads. Sequencing used immunoSEQ multiplex PCR; TCRdb keeps in-frame clones, though not all of them. Here the sample spans hundreds of thousands of clones, around an eighth being singletons. The source of the sample is a study of beta chain features in type 1 diabetes. On the study more broadly: Patients did not differ from healthy donors in age, gender or cell yield.

Donors underwent one heparinised blood draw, approximately 120 mL on average. Broader study findings: PCR may have favored shorter templates equally in patients and controls. Across all four CD4+ subsets, people with type 1 diabetes showed modestly shorter TCRB CDR3s.

V shed 0 bases and J 1 base; nucleotides not matched to a gene: 12. Per germline, CDR1 MGHRA and CDR2 YSYEKL. The CDR3 totals 18 residues. The sample was naive CD4+ T cells from blood. The sequence was obtained from a man between 18 and 29 years old with type 1 diabetes. The chain carries TRBV4-1 and TRBJ2-7; 7 bases line up with TRBD1. The CDR3 coding sequence is TGCGCCAGCAGCCAAGATCCTGTCCCCGGGACAGCTTCCTACGAGCAGTACTTC. Translated: CASSQDPVPGTASYEQYF.